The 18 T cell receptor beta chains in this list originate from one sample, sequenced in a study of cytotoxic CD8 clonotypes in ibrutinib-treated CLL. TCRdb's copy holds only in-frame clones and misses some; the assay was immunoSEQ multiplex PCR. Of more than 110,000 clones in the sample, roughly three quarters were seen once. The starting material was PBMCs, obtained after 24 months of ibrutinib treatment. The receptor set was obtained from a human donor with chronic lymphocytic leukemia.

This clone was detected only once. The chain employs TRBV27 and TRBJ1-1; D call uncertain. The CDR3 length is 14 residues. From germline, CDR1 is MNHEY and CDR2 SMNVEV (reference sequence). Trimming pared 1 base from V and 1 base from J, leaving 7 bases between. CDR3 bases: TGTGCCAGCAGTTTATTGGGAGGGAACACTGAAGCTTTCTTT. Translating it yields CASSLLGGNTEAFF.

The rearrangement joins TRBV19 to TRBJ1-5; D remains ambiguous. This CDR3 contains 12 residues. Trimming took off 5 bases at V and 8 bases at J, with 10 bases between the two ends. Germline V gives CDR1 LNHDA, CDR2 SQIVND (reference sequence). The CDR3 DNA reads TGTGCCAGTAGTCGGGTTGCGGAGCCCCAGCATTTT. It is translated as CASSRVAEPQHF. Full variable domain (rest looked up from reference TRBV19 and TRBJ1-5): DGGITQSPKYLFRKEGQNVTLSCEQNLNHDAMYWYRQDPGQGLRLIYYSQIVNDFQKGDIAEGYSVSREKKESFPLTVTSAQKNPTAFYLCASSRVAEPQHFGDGTRLSIL.

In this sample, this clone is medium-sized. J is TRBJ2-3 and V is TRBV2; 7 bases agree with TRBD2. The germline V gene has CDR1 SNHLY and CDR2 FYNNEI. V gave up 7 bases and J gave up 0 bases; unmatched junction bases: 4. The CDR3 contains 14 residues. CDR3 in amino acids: CASKAGPSTDTQYF. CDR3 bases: TGTGCCAGCAAAGCGGGGCCTAGCACAGATACGCAGTATTTT. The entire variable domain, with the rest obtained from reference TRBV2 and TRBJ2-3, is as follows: EPEVTQTPSHQVTQMGQEVILRCVPISNHLYFYWYRQILGQKVEFLVSFYNNEISEKSEIFDDQFSVERPDGSNFTLKIRSTKLEDSAMYFCASKAGPSTDTQYFGPGTRLTVL.

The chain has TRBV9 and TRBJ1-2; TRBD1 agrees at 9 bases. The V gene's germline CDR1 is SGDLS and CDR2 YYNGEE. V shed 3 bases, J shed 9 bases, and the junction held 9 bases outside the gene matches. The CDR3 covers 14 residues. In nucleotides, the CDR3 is TGTGCCAGCAGCGGACCCGGGACAGGGCTGAGCTACACCTTC. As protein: CASSGPGTGLSYTF. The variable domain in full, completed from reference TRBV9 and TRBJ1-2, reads DSGVTQTPKHLITATGQRVTLRCSPRSGDLSVYWYQQSLDQGLQFLIQYYNGEERAKGNILERFSAQQFPDLHSELNLSSLELGDSALYFCASSGPGTGLSYTFGSGTRLTVV.

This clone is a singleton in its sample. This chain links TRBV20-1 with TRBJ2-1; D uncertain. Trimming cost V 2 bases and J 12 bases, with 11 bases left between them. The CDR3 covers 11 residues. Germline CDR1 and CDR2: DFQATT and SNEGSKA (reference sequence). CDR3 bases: TGCAGTGCTAGACGCTTGGAGTCGCAGTTCTTC. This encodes CSARRLESQFF.

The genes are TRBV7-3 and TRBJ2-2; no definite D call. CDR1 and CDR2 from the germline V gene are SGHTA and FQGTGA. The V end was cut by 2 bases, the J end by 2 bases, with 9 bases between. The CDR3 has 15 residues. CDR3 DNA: TGTGCCAGCAGCTTAGGCGGCTTTAACACCGGGGAGCTGTTTTTT. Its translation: CASSLGGFNTGELFF.

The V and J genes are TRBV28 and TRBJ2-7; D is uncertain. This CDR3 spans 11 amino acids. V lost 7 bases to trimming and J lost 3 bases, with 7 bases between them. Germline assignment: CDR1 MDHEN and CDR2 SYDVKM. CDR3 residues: CASTSRYEQYF. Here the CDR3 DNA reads TGTGCCAGCACCTCGCGCTACGAGCAGTACTTC.

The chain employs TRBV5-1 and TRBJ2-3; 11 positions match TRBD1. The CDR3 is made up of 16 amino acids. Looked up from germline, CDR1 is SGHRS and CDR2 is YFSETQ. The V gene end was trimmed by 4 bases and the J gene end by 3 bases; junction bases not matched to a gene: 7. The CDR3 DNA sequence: TGCGCCAGCAGCCCGGGACAGGGGGGCGCAACAGATACGCAGTATTTT. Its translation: CASSPGQGGATDTQYF.

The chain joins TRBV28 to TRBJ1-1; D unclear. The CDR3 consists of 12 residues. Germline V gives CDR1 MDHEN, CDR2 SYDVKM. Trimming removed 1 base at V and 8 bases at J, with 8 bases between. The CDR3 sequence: CASSLLGEEAFF. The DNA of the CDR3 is TGTGCCAGCAGTTTATTGGGAGAGGAAGCTTTCTTT.

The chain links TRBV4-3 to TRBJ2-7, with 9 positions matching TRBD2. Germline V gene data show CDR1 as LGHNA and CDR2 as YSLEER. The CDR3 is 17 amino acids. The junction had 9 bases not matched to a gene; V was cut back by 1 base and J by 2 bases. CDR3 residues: CASSQAPGAGGPYEQYF. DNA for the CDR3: TGCGCCAGCAGCCAAGCCCCGGGGGCGGGAGGGCCCTACGAGCAGTACTTC.

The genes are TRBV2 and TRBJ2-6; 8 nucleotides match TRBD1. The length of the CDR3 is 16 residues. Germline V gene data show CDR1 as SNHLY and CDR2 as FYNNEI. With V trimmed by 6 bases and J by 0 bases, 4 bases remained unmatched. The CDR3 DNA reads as TGTGCCAGCAGCGGACAGGGAAACTCTGGGGCCAACGTCCTGACTTTC. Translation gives CASSGQGNSGANVLTF.

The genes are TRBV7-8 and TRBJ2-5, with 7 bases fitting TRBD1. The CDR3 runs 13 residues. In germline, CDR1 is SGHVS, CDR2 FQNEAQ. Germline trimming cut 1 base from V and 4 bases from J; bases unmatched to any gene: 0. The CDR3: CASSLDRGETQYF. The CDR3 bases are TGTGCCAGCAGCTTAGACAGGGGAGAGACCCAGTACTTC.

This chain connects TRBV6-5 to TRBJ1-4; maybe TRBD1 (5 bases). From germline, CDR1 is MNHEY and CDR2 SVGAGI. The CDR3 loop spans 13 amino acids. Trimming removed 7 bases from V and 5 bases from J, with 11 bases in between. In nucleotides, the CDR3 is TGTGCCAGCACCGGGGCGGAGAATGAAAAACTGTTTTTT. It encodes CASTGAENEKLFF.

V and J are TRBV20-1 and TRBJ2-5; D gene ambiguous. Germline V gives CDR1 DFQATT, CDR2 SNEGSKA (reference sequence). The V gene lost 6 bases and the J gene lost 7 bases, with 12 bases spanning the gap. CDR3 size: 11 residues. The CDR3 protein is CSAERAVTQYF. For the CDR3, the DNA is TGCAGTGCCGAACGGGCGGTGACCCAGTACTTC.

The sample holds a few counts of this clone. As DNA, the CDR3 is TGTGCCAGCAGCTTACCTAGCACAGATACGCAGTATTTT. The encoded protein is CASSLPSTDTQYF. The chain is built from TRBV7-2 and TRBJ2-3; D unclear. This CDR3 region has 13 residues. Germline lookup yields CDR1 SGHTA and CDR2 FQGNSA. Trimming left V 2 bases short and J 0 bases short, with 3 bases between.

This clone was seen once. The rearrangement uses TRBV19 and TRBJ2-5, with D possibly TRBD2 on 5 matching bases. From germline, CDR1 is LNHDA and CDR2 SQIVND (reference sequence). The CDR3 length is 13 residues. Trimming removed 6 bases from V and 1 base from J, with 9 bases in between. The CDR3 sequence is CASRRAGQETQYF. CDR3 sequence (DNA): TGTGCCAGTAGGCGGGCAGGCCAAGAGACCCAGTACTTC.

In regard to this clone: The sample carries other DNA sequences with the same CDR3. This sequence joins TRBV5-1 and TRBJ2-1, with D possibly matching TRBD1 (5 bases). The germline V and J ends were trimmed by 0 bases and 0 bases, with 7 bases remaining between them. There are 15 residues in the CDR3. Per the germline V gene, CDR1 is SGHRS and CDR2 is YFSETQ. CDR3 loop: CASSLGGSSYNEQFF. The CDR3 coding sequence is TGCGCCAGCAGCTTGGGGGGCAGCTCCTACAATGAGCAGTTCTTC. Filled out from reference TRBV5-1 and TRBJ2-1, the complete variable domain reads KAGVTQTPRYLIKTRGQQVTLSCSPISGHRSVSWYQQTPGQGLQFLFEYFSETQRNKGNFPGRFSGRQFSNSRSEMNVSTLELGDSALYLCASSLGGSSYNEQFFGPGTRLTVL.

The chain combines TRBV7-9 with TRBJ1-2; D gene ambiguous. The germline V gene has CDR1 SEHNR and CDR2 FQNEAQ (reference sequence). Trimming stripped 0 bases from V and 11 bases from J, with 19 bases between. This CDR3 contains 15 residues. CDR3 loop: CASSLASVAARVYTF. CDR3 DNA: TGTGCCAGCAGCTTAGCGTCGGTGGCTGCGAGAGTTTACACCTTC.